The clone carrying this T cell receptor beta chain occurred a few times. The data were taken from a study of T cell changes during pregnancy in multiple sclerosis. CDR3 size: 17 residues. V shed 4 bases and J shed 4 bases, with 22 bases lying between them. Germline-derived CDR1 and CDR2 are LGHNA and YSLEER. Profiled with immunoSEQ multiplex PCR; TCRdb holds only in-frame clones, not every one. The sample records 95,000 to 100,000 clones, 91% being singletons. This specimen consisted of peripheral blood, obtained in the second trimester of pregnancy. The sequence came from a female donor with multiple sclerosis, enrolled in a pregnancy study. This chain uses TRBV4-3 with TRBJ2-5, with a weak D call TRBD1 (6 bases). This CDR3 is CASSPHQGGRRVETQYF. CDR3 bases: TGCGCCAGCAGCCCTCACCAAGGGGGAAGGAGAGTAGAGACCCAGTACTTC.